A selection of T cell receptor beta chains follows, all from one sample in a study of blood T cells in healthy people across ages. TCRdb analysed the 5' RACE reads with MiXCR anew, one entry per CDR3 protein. The sample lists a few hundred thousand distinct CDR3 sequences, roughly a quarter occurring once. The data also belong to a second study, concerning T cells of mothers and their children.

Sequenced: blood. Every receptor here comes from a boy aged 2 to 9 in good health. CDR3s leave out the opening cysteine and the closing phenylalanine or tryptophan. A D gene is named only where the DNA matches it firmly. Only some rows state a clone size, as once, few, many or a class for expanded clones.

d_call: TRBD2
clone_size: -
j_call: TRBJ2-3
v_call: TRBV20-1
cdr3_aa: SAERTSGGNTDTQY

d_call: -
clone_size: -
j_call: TRBJ2-2
v_call: TRBV10-3
cdr3_aa: AISPGITGELF

d_call: -
clone_size: -
j_call: TRBJ1-2
v_call: TRBV20-1
cdr3_aa: SARSLRGSYGYT

d_call: -
clone_size: -
j_call: TRBJ2-1
v_call: TRBV11-3
cdr3_aa: ASSRANNEQF

d_call: -
clone_size: -
j_call: TRBJ2-1
v_call: TRBV4-3
cdr3_aa: ASSQGGRGVPF

d_call: -
clone_size: -
j_call: TRBJ1-2
v_call: TRBV6-5
cdr3_aa: ASSYMRAANYGYT

d_call: -
clone_size: -
j_call: TRBJ2-1
v_call: TRBV11-2
cdr3_aa: ASRGPPSDNEQF

d_call: TRBD2
clone_size: -
j_call: TRBJ2-7
v_call: TRBV12-3/TRBV12-4
cdr3_aa: ASSSPSGGIYEQY

d_call: TRBD1
clone_size: -
j_call: TRBJ2-2
v_call: TRBV12-3/TRBV12-4
cdr3_aa: ASSFQGDGELF

d_call: TRBD1
clone_size: -
j_call: -
v_call: TRBV7-9
cdr3_aa: ASSLTGTATYEQY

d_call: -
clone_size: -
j_call: TRBJ1-6
v_call: TRBV5-1
cdr3_aa: ASRSETGTSPLH

d_call: -
clone_size: few
j_call: TRBJ1-1
v_call: TRBV20-1
cdr3_aa: SAPRVMNTEAF

d_call: TRBD1
clone_size: few
j_call: TRBJ1-4
v_call: TRBV4-1
cdr3_aa: ASSYRDRGISTNEKLF

d_call: TRBD1
clone_size: few
j_call: TRBJ1-4
v_call: TRBV29-1
cdr3_aa: SVRGLANEKLF

d_call: TRBD2
clone_size: -
j_call: TRBJ2-1
v_call: TRBV4-2
cdr3_aa: ASSQDSGGSYNEQF

d_call: -
clone_size: few
j_call: TRBJ2-5
v_call: TRBV3-1
cdr3_aa: ASSQGWGEETQY

d_call: -
clone_size: -
j_call: TRBJ1-2
v_call: TRBV6-1
cdr3_aa: ATTTGANYGYT

d_call: -
clone_size: -
j_call: TRBJ1-6
v_call: TRBV6-5
cdr3_aa: ASSYGHNSPLH